A selection of T cell receptor beta chains follows, all from one sample in a study of preoperative IRX-2 immunotherapy in early breast cancer. Libraries were prepared by immunoSEQ multiplex PCR; TCRdb keeps only in-frame clonotypes and omits some of them. The sample includes tens of thousands of clones, around 96% of them seen just once. Sampling was conducted from a patient treated with IRX-2 immunotherapy. The receptors come from a human donor with breast cancer. Both conserved end residues are part of each CDR3. The D gene is left open where the match is weak. Clone size is not always given. Where it is, it says once, few, many or a class for expanded clones.

abundance	v_gene	j_gene	d_gene	CDR3nt	CDR3aa
NA	TRBV7-6	TRBJ1-2	TRBD1	TGTGCCAGCAGCCAAGGGGCAGGGGGAATCTATGGCTACACCTTC	CASSQGAGGIYGYTF
NA	TRBV5-4	TRBJ1-1	NA	TGTGCCAGCAGCGCCCGGGGTGTTTTGAACACTGAAGCTTTCTTT	CASSARGVLNTEAFF
NA	TRBV7-8	TRBJ1-1	TRBD1	TGTGCCAGCAGCTTATCGGGACAGGATCACACTGAAGCTTTCTTT	CASSLSGQDHTEAFF
once	TRBV18	TRBJ2-5	NA	TGTGCCAGCTCACCACCTTCACACCAAGAGACCCAGTACTTC	CASSPPSHQETQYF
once	TRBV19	TRBJ2-5	NA	TGTGCCAGTAGTATCTACGGGGCGGAGACCCAGTACTTC	CASSIYGAETQYF
NA	TRBV5-1	TRBJ2-1	TRBD2	TGCGCCAGCAGTCGGGGGGGCTCCTACAATGAGCAGTTCTTC	CASSRGGSYNEQFF
NA	TRBV15	TRBJ2-5	NA	TGTGCCACCAGCAGAGACATAGGCCCAACAGAGACCCAGTACTTC	CATSRDIGPTETQYF
NA	TRBV6-5	TRBJ2-7	NA	TGTGCCAGCGAGAAGTACGAGCAGTACTTC	CASEKYEQYF
NA	TRBV7-3	TRBJ2-1	TRBD2	TGTGCCAGCAGTCGACTAGCGGCTTCCTACAATGAGCAGTTCTTC	CASSRLAASYNEQFF
once	TRBV5-4	TRBJ2-7	TRBD1	TGTGCCAGCAGCTTCTACCCGGGACAGGGTAACGAGCAGTACTTC	CASSFYPGQGNEQYF
NA	TRBV19	TRBJ2-6	NA	TGTGCCAGTAGTAGAACAGGGACCGGGACTGGGGCCAACGTCCTGACTTTC	CASSRTGTGTGANVLTF
NA	TRBV6-5	TRBJ1-2	NA	TGTGCCAGCAGTTACGGGGGGCACGTCTATGGCTACACCTTC	CASSYGGHVYGYTF
NA	TRBV30	TRBJ1-3	NA	TGTGCCTGGAGTGCGGGGGGGCCTGGAAACACCATATATTTT	CAWSAGGPGNTIYF
NA	TRBV10-1	TRBJ2-5	TRBD2	TGCGCCAGCAGCTCTTCCGGACTAGCGGGGGCACAAGAGACCCAGTACTTC	CASSSSGLAGAQETQYF
once	TRBV6-1	TRBJ1-5	TRBD1	TGTGCCAGCAACTCAGGGGGGAGGCAGCCCCAGCATTTT	CASNSGGRQPQHF
NA	TRBV7-9	TRBJ1-2	NA	TGTGCCAGCAGCTTATTGGACAGATCCACTAACTATGGCTACACCTTC	CASSLLDRSTNYGYTF
NA	TRBV7-2	TRBJ1-1	NA	TGTGCCAGCAGCTACCCCCCCGGACAGTCCGAAGCTTTCTTT	CASSYPPGQSEAFF
NA	TRBV5-1	TRBJ2-1	NA	TGCGCCAGCAGCCACGTGGGCGGCTACAATGAGCAGTTCTTC	CASSHVGGYNEQFF
NA	TRBV6-5	TRBJ2-7	TRBD1	TGTGCCAGCAGTGGGGGACAGGGGGTGAGGCAGTACTTC	CASSGGQGVRQYF
NA	TRBV11-2	TRBJ2-3	NA	TGTGCCAGCAGCTTACCGGGCGCAGATACGCAGTATTTT	CASSLPGADTQYF
NA	TRBV10-2	TRBJ2-7	TRBD2	TGCGCCAGCAGTGTGAGTAGCGGGGGCTACGAGCAGTACTTC	CASSVSSGGYEQYF
NA	TRBV29-1	TRBJ2-7	TRBD2	TGCAGCGTCCTTGGGACTAGCGGGGGCTACGAGCAGTACTTC	CSVLGTSGGYEQYF
NA	TRBV5-4	TRBJ2-1	TRBD1	TGTGCCAGCAGCTTGCACGGGACAGTCGAGAATGAGCAGTTCTTC	CASSLHGTVENEQFF
NA	TRBV2	TRBJ1-2	NA	TGTGCCAGCAGTGGGGAACTAGCTAACTATGGCTACACCTTC	CASSGELANYGYTF